The clone carrying this TCR beta chain occurred a few times. The sample originates from a study of blood T cells in healthy people across ages. Overall study: Capture by template switching was about one barcoded beta molecule per two T cells.

All donors came from Russia, were Caucasian and healthy, and spanned ages roughly 6 to 95. Alongside a J-beta primer mix, a sample-barcoded 5' primer served in a second PCR lasting roughly 7 to 12 cycles. TCRdb called the 5' RACE reads again in MiXCR, with one record for every CDR3 protein. Here the sample spans over a million distinct CDR3 sequences, roughly 40% being singletons. The length of the CDR3 is 14 residues. CDR1 and CDR2 from the germline V gene are ENHRY and SYGVKD. Trimming pared 3 bases from V and 13 bases from J, leaving 19 bases between. The rearrangement links TRBV10-3 to TRBJ2-4; maybe TRBD1 (6 bases). The source is a woman aged 18-30 years in good health. Sequenced: blood. In DNA, the CDR3 is TGTGCCATCAGTGACGCCGGGATAAAGGGGGAGCAGTACTTC. Translated: CAISDAGIKGEQYF.